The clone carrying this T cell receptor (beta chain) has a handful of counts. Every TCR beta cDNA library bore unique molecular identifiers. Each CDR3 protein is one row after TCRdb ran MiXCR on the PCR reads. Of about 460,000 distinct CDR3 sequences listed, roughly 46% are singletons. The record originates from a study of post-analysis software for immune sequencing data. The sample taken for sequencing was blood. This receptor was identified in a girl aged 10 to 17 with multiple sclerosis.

CDR3 in DNA: TGCGCCAGCACCAAACAGATCGGAGCGGGAAACTACAATGAGCAGTTCTTC. Translated: CASTKQIGAGNYNEQFF. The chain uses TRBV5-1 and TRBJ2-1; 7 bases fit TRBD2. The CDR3 runs 17 residues. The trim removed 6 bases at V and 3 bases at J, leaving 15 bases unmatched. The germline V gene has CDR1 SGHRS and CDR2 YFSETQ.